The T cell receptor beta chain described here comes from a study of blood T cell repertoires in COVID-19. Produced via immunoSEQ multiplex PCR; TCRdb's table is partial and in-frame only. The sample holds about 230,000 clones, around 83% seen once. The CDR3 contains 12 residues. V was shortened by 2 bases and J by 9 bases, with 8 bases between the two germline ends. The germline gives CDR1 LNHDA, CDR2 SQIVND (reference sequence). This clone appeared a few times. The specimen was peripheral blood. The sequence was obtained from a woman aged 50 to 65 with acute or convalescent COVID-19. The chain uses TRBV19 and TRBJ1-5; D is unresolved. For the CDR3, the DNA is TGTGCCAGTAGTATACCCCCCGGGCCCCAGCATTTT. This translates into CASSIPPGPQHF. Together with reference TRBV19 and TRBJ1-5, the CDR3 gives the full variable domain: DGGITQSPKYLFRKEGQNVTLSCEQNLNHDAMYWYRQDPGQGLRLIYYSQIVNDFQKGDIAEGYSVSREKKESFPLTVTSAQKNPTAFYLCASSIPPGPQHFGDGTRLSIL.